This T cell receptor beta chain was captured by sequencing in a study of T cells in Graves' hyperthyroidism and ophthalmopathy. This clonotype appeared many times. This sample holds PBMCs from approximately 9 ml fresh peripheral blood. The source material, RNA transcripts, was used to amplify TCR beta CDR3 regions. The primer set for the first-round RT-PCR of the TCR CDR3 was HTBI. One entry per CDR3 protein, called by TCRdb with MiXCR from the multiplex PCR reads. The sample includes around 720,000 distinct CDR3 sequences, 35% of them seen just once. The CDR3 sequence is 13 residues long. Germline CDR1 is MNHEY and CDR2 is SVGAGI. V was clipped by 2 bases and J by 8 bases, with 12 bases between them.

V gene TRBV6-5 combines with J gene TRBJ1-2; D is perhaps TRBD1 (5 bases). The clonotype was recovered from a woman aged 40 to 50 with Graves' hyperthyroidism. Sequences were obtained from blood. The CDR3 DNA sequence: TGTGCCAGCAGTTACGCCAGGGATGACGGCTACACCTTC. Its protein is CASSYARDDGYTF.